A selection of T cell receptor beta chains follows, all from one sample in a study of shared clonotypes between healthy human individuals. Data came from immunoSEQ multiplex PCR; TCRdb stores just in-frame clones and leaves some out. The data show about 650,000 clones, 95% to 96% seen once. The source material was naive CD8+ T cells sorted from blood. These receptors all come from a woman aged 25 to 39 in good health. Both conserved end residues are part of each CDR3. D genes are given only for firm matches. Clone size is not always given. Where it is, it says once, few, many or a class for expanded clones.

CDR3 DNA: TGTGCCGGCTACGGGGATAGCACAGATACGCAGTATTTT; CDR3 protein: CAGYGDSTDTQYF; J gene: TRBJ2-3; D gene: -; V gene: TRBV2; clone size: -
CDR3 DNA: TGTGCCAGCAGTCCCCGAAGGGGTGGTAAGGCAGATACGCAGTATTTT; CDR3 protein: CASSPRRGGKADTQYF; J gene: TRBJ2-3; D gene: -; V gene: TRBV27; clone size: -
CDR3 DNA: TGTGCCAGCAGTTTAGGCCCAGGGTGGGGACAGGGGCGGGAGACCCAGTACTTC; CDR3 protein: CASSLGPGWGQGRETQYF; J gene: TRBJ2-5; D gene: TRBD1; V gene: TRBV27; clone size: -
CDR3 DNA: TGTGCCAGCAGCCCGCCAGGCAGCAGGTACCAAGAGACCCAGTACTTC; CDR3 protein: CASSPPGSRYQETQYF; J gene: TRBJ2-5; D gene: -; V gene: TRBV7-7; clone size: -
CDR3 DNA: TGTGCCAGCAGCTTAGTGCTAGCGGGAGTGGAGACCCAGTACTTC; CDR3 protein: CASSLVLAGVETQYF; J gene: TRBJ2-5; D gene: TRBD2; V gene: TRBV13; clone size: -
CDR3 DNA: TGTGCCAGCAGCGTAGCCGGGACTCGCTCCTACGAGCAGTACTTC; CDR3 protein: CASSVAGTRSYEQYF; J gene: TRBJ2-7; D gene: -; V gene: TRBV9; clone size: once
CDR3 DNA: TGTGCCAGCAGCCCCGGCCCGGGACAACTAATGGACGAGCAGTACTTC; CDR3 protein: CASSPGPGQLMDEQYF; J gene: TRBJ2-7; D gene: -; V gene: TRBV7-9; clone size: -
CDR3 DNA: TGTGCCACTTCACAGGGTCTCTACGAGCAGTACTTC; CDR3 protein: CATSQGLYEQYF; J gene: TRBJ2-7; D gene: -; V gene: TRBV19; clone size: -
CDR3 DNA: TGTGCCAGCAGCTTAGGATGGGGGGAGATAATTCGAGAGACCCAGTACTTC; CDR3 protein: CASSLGWGEIIRETQYF; J gene: TRBJ2-5; D gene: -; V gene: TRBV7-9; clone size: -
CDR3 DNA: TGTGCCGGAAAAGCGGGAGCCTTTACAGATACGCAGTATTTT; CDR3 protein: CAGKAGAFTDTQYF; J gene: TRBJ2-3; D gene: TRBD2; V gene: TRBV7-9; clone size: once
CDR3 DNA: TGTGCCAGCAGTGAATACGGTGGGGCAGACGTACCCTATGGCTACACCTTC; CDR3 protein: CASSEYGGADVPYGYTF; J gene: TRBJ1-2; D gene: -; V gene: TRBV6-1; clone size: once
CDR3 DNA: TGTGCCAGCAGTAGTCTAGCCAAAAACATTCAGTACTTC; CDR3 protein: CASSSLAKNIQYF; J gene: TRBJ2-4; D gene: -; V gene: TRBV7-9; clone size: -
CDR3 DNA: TGTGCCAGCTCCCCGGGAGACTACGAGCAGTACTTC; CDR3 protein: CASSPGDYEQYF; J gene: TRBJ2-7; D gene: -; V gene: TRBV9; clone size: -
CDR3 DNA: TGTGCCAGCAGTTCGGGGGTCGGAACGGGCTACACCTTC; CDR3 protein: CASSSGVGTGYTF; J gene: TRBJ1-2; D gene: -; V gene: TRBV6-5; clone size: -
CDR3 DNA: TGTGCCAGCAGCGCCCGGACTAGCGGGAAGGGAGATACGCAGTATTTT; CDR3 protein: CASSARTSGKGDTQYF; J gene: TRBJ2-3; D gene: TRBD2; V gene: TRBV9; clone size: -
CDR3 DNA: TGTGCCAGTACCGAACGGGGGAGCTCTGGAAACACCATATATTTT; CDR3 protein: CASTERGSSGNTIYF; J gene: TRBJ1-3; D gene: -; V gene: TRBV19; clone size: -
CDR3 DNA: TGTGCCAGTAGCGCCGGGACCACACCGACCTACGAGCAGTACTTC; CDR3 protein: CASSAGTTPTYEQYF; J gene: TRBJ2-7; D gene: -; V gene: TRBV19; clone size: -
CDR3 DNA: TGTGCCAGCAGCCCTCAACAGGGACTGAACACTGAAGCTTTCTTT; CDR3 protein: CASSPQQGLNTEAFF; J gene: TRBJ1-1; D gene: -; V gene: TRBV13; clone size: -
CDR3 DNA: TGTGCCAGCGGGATCACAGGGGCGATGAACACTGAAGCTTTCTTT; CDR3 protein: CASGITGAMNTEAFF; J gene: TRBJ1-1; D gene: TRBD1; V gene: TRBV28; clone size: -
CDR3 DNA: TGTGCCATCAGTGATCGACGGAGAAGCTCTGGAAACACCATATATTTT; CDR3 protein: CAISDRRRSSGNTIYF; J gene: TRBJ1-3; D gene: -; V gene: TRBV10-3; clone size: -
CDR3 DNA: TGTGCCAGCCGATACGAGCAGTACTTC; CDR3 protein: CASRYEQYF; J gene: TRBJ2-7; D gene: -; V gene: TRBV27; clone size: -
CDR3 DNA: TGTGCCAGCAGTTACACCACAGGGACCCAAGAGACCCAGTACTTC; CDR3 protein: CASSYTTGTQETQYF; J gene: TRBJ2-5; D gene: -; V gene: TRBV6-5; clone size: -
CDR3 DNA: TGTGCCAGCAGCTTAGCAGACATCTGGCAGTTCTTC; CDR3 protein: CASSLADIWQFF; J gene: TRBJ2-1; D gene: -; V gene: TRBV7-9; clone size: -
CDR3 DNA: TGTGCCAGCAGCTTAGCCGACCTTAATAAGGACGAGCAGTACTTC; CDR3 protein: CASSLADLNKDEQYF; J gene: TRBJ2-7; D gene: -; V gene: TRBV7-9; clone size: once
CDR3 DNA: TGTGCCAGCAGCCCGGGGGACAGGCCCAGCCGATACCAAGAGACCCAGTACTTC; CDR3 protein: CASSPGDRPSRYQETQYF; J gene: TRBJ2-5; D gene: TRBD1; V gene: TRBV5-5; clone size: -
CDR3 DNA: TGCGCCAGCAGCCAAGCACGGGCAGGGATCTCTTTCTTT; CDR3 protein: CASSQARAGISFF; J gene: TRBJ1-1; D gene: -; V gene: TRBV4-1; clone size: -
CDR3 DNA: TGCGCCAGCAGCCAAGATCGCCAGGGGGCGATTCCAGAGACCCAGTACTTC; CDR3 protein: CASSQDRQGAIPETQYF; J gene: TRBJ2-5; D gene: TRBD1; V gene: TRBV4-1; clone size: -
CDR3 DNA: TGTGCCAGCAGCCGGGATTACAATGAGCAGTTCTTC; CDR3 protein: CASSRDYNEQFF; J gene: TRBJ2-1; D gene: -; V gene: TRBV7-9; clone size: -
CDR3 DNA: TGTGCCAGCAGTGAAGCTCTCATGGGACTCCACTACGAGCAGTACTTC; CDR3 protein: CASSEALMGLHYEQYF; J gene: TRBJ2-7; D gene: -; V gene: TRBV6-1; clone size: -
CDR3 DNA: TGTGCCAGTTCAGGAGGGTCGTACAATGAGCAGTTCTTC; CDR3 protein: CASSGGSYNEQFF; J gene: TRBJ2-1; D gene: -; V gene: TRBV19; clone size: -
CDR3 DNA: TGTGCCAGCAGCCCGGGCGGAGGAAACATTCAGTACTTC; CDR3 protein: CASSPGGGNIQYF; J gene: TRBJ2-4; D gene: -; V gene: TRBV13; clone size: -